A selection of T cell receptor beta chains follows, all from one sample in a study of blood T cell repertoires in COVID-19. Clones were sequenced by immunoSEQ multiplex PCR, and TCRdb holds only the in-frame ones, with some missing. Among 150,000 or so clones listed, 80% to 90% were seen once. Sequencing input: peripheral blood. The source is a man younger than 35 with COVID-19, enrolled during active disease. CDR3s include the opening cysteine and the closing phenylalanine or tryptophan. The D gene is left open where the match is weak. A row's size may be missing; if present it is once, few, many or a size class.

TRBV7-9,few,TRBD2,TRBJ2-1,CASSDRTSGRYNEQFF,TGTGCCAGCAGCGATCGGACTAGCGGCCGCTACAATGAGCAGTTCTTC
TRBV27,NA,NA,TRBJ1-1,CASLRVSGKGYTEAFF,TGTGCCAGCCTAAGGGTCTCAGGAAAGGGGTACACTGAAGCTTTCTTT
TRBV7-2,NA,TRBD2,TRBJ2-3,CASSLLAGGTDTQYF,TGTGCCAGCAGCTTACTAGCGGGAGGCACAGATACGCAGTATTTT
TRBV11-2,NA,NA,TRBJ1-1,CASSLDLRVLAFF,TGTGCCAGCAGCTTAGACCTCAGGGTTTTAGCTTTCTTT
TRBV9,NA,NA,TRBJ2-1,CASSVGGRYNEQFF,TGTGCCAGCAGCGTAGGCGGCCGATACAATGAGCAGTTCTTC
TRBV15,NA,NA,TRBJ2-7,CATSGGQASYEQYF,TGTGCCACCAGCGGGGGCCAGGCCTCCTACGAGCAGTACTTC
TRBV4-3,NA,TRBD1,TRBJ2-2,CASSQSGTDNTGELFF,TGCGCCAGCAGCCAATCCGGGACAGATAACACCGGGGAGCTGTTTTTT
TRBV20-1,once,NA,TRBJ2-5,CSASSGEYQETQYF,TGCAGTGCTAGTTCCGGAGAGTACCAAGAGACCCAGTACTTC
TRBV18,few,TRBD1,TRBJ2-3,CASSLAGTGGPDTQYF,TGTGCCAGCTCACTAGCGGGGACAGGGGGCCCAGATACGCAGTATTTT
TRBV30,NA,NA,TRBJ2-3,CAWGNRVFTDTQYF,TGTGCCTGGGGAAACAGGGTTTTCACAGATACGCAGTATTTT
TRBV18,few,NA,TRBJ1-5,CASSPRSDNQPQHF,TGTGCCAGCTCACCACGTTCAGACAATCAGCCCCAGCATTTT
TRBV28,NA,NA,TRBJ2-7,CASSSSGTLIYEQYF,TGTGCCAGCAGTTCGTCCGGGACTCTCATATACGAGCAGTACTTC
TRBV10-3,few,TRBD2,TRBJ2-7,CAISEAGGSRLYF,TGTGCCATCAGTGAAGCGGGAGGCTCGAGGTTGTACTTC
TRBV19,NA,NA,TRBJ2-1,CASSPPDRYLREQFF,TGTGCCAGTAGTCCCCCCGACAGGTACCTAAGGGAGCAGTTCTTC
TRBV11-3,NA,NA,TRBJ2-1,CASSPGYPREQFF,TGTGCCAGCAGCCCCGGGTACCCAAGGGAGCAGTTCTTC
TRBV5-1,NA,NA,TRBJ2-7,CASSSRLGTALYEQYF,TGCGCCAGCAGCTCCCGTCTGGGGACTGCATTGTACGAGCAGTACTTC
TRBV24-1,NA,TRBD2,TRBJ2-1,CATSDFGGRQFF,TGTGCCACCAGTGATTTCGGGGGGAGACAGTTCTTC
TRBV10-3,NA,TRBD2,TRBJ2-3,CAISGAREGTDTQYF,TGTGCCATCAGTGGGGCGCGGGAGGGCACAGATACGCAGTATTTT
TRBV2,NA,NA,TRBJ1-5,CASTRGLGNQPQHF,TGTGCCAGCACTAGGGGACTAGGCAATCAGCCCCAGCATTTT
TRBV7-9,NA,TRBD1,TRBJ1-6,CASSPGQGNSPLHF,TGTGCCAGCAGCCCGGGACAGGGCAATTCACCCCTCCACTTT
TRBV6-6,NA,TRBD1,TRBJ1-4,CASSYSDKTGSGLLF,TGTGCCAGCAGTTACTCGGACAAGACAGGGTCGGGACTGCTTTTT
TRBV20-1,NA,NA,TRBJ1-6,CSASGQRSSPLHF,TGCAGTGCTAGTGGACAGAGGAGTTCACCCCTCCACTTT
TRBV5-8,NA,NA,TRBJ2-3,CASSFVGGWTDTQYF,TGTGCCAGCAGCTTCGTCGGGGGTTGGACAGATACGCAGTATTTT
TRBV7-9,NA,NA,TRBJ2-1,CASSLGTSGLEQFF,TGTGCCAGCAGCTTGGGGACATCGGGTTTGGAACAGTTCTTC
TRBV7-3,NA,NA,TRBJ2-1,CASSLSGGSREFF,TGTGCCAGCAGCTTATCAGGGGGGAGTAGGGAGTTCTTC
TRBV4-1,NA,NA,TRBJ2-1,CASSQPRNEQFF,TGCGCCAGCAGCCAACCTAGAAATGAGCAGTTCTTC
TRBV27,NA,TRBD1,TRBJ2-7,CASLAGTGGGNEQYF,TGTGCCAGCTTGGCCGGGACAGGGGGCGGGAACGAGCAGTACTTC
TRBV28,NA,TRBD1,TRBJ1-5,CAGGRGHQPQHF,TGTGCCGGGGGCAGGGGGCATCAGCCCCAGCATTTT
TRBV27,NA,TRBD2,TRBJ2-1,CASSLAVYNEQFF,TGTGCCAGCTCTCTAGCGGTTTACAATGAGCAGTTCTTC
TRBV2,NA,NA,TRBJ1-5,CASGGSQPQHF,TGTGCCAGCGGAGGATCTCAGCCCCAGCATTTT
TRBV7-7,NA,TRBD2,TRBJ2-5,CASSLARTSGKETQYF,TGTGCTAGCAGCTTAGCTAGGACTAGCGGGAAGGAGACCCAGTACTTC
TRBV11-2,NA,NA,TRBJ1-2,CASSLGQGHGYTF,TGTGCCAGCAGCTTAGGGCAGGGTCATGGCTACACCTTC
TRBV9,NA,NA,TRBJ1-1,CASSGLLNTEAFF,TGTGCCTCATCGGGACTGTTGAACACTGAAGCTTTCTTT
TRBV6-2/TRBV6-3,NA,NA,TRBJ1-3,CASSYSRASGNTIYF,TGTGCCAGCAGTTACTCCAGGGCATCTGGAAACACCATATATTTT
TRBV12-3/TRBV12-4,NA,NA,TRBJ1-4,CASRPDSNEKLLF,TGTGCCAGCAGACCTGACAGTAATGAAAAACTGCTTTTT
TRBV6-2/TRBV6-3,NA,NA,TRBJ1-1,CASSSAGMRTEAFF,TGTGCCAGCAGTTCCGCGGGAATGAGGACTGAAGCTTTCTTT
TRBV15,NA,NA,TRBJ2-1,CATSRGLASDEQFF,TGTGCCACCAGCAGAGGGCTAGCAAGCGATGAGCAGTTCTTC
TRBV28,NA,NA,TRBJ2-7,CASSQGVSRGREQYF,TGTGCCAGCAGTCAGGGCGTTAGCCGAGGGAGGGAGCAGTACTTC
TRBV3-1/TRBV3-2,NA,TRBD1,TRBJ1-2,CASSQKTGGHGYTF,TGTGCCAGCAGCCAAAAGACAGGGGGACATGGCTACACCTTC
TRBV7-2,NA,NA,TRBJ2-1,CASSPRPPTRSSYNEQFF,TGTGCCAGCAGCCCGAGACCACCCACTAGAAGCTCCTACAATGAGCAGTTCTTC
TRBV7-6,NA,TRBD1,TRBJ2-6,CASSFNANPGQAISGANVLTF,TGTGCCAGCAGCTTCAACGCTAATCCGGGACAGGCGATCTCTGGGGCCAACGTCCTGACTTTC
TRBV6-4,NA,TRBD1,TRBJ1-1,CASSEDRDGMFFVQNTEAFF,TGTGCCAGCAGCGAAGACAGGGATGGGATGTTCTTTGTCCAGAACACTGAAGCTTTCTTT
TRBV27,NA,TRBD1,TRBJ1-2,CASSSGQGVYGYTF,TGTGCCAGCAGTTCGGGACAGGGGGTCTATGGCTACACCTTC
TRBV28,NA,NA,TRBJ1-5,CASSFIVSNQPQHF,TGTGCCAGCAGTTTCATAGTTAGCAATCAGCCCCAGCATTTT
TRBV5-1,once,TRBD2,TRBJ2-1,CASSPTSGGLYNEQFF,TGCGCCAGCAGCCCTACTAGCGGAGGCCTCTACAATGAGCAGTTCTTC
TRBV19,NA,NA,TRBJ2-7,CASSIGLTGRSYEQYF,TGTGCCAGTAGTATAGGCCTGACAGGGAGGTCCTACGAGCAGTACTTC
TRBV3-1/TRBV3-2,NA,TRBD2,TRBJ2-1,CASSNSSGSSYNEQFF,TGTGCCAGCAGTAATTCTAGCGGGAGTTCATACAATGAGCAGTTCTTC
TRBV11-2,NA,TRBD1,TRBJ2-7,CASSSYRGGYEQYF,TGTGCCAGCAGCTCGTACAGGGGTGGCTACGAGCAGTACTTC
TRBV7-9,few,NA,TRBJ2-7,CASSLGLGDYEQYF,TGTGCCAGCAGCCTCGGTTTAGGGGATTACGAGCAGTACTTC
TRBV19,NA,TRBD1,TRBJ1-2,CASSDRGQGYTF,TGTGCCAGTAGTGACAGGGGACAAGGCTACACCTTC
TRBV11-3,NA,NA,TRBJ2-7,CASSRPTRAGTNYEQYF,TGTGCCAGCAGTCGACCTACTAGGGCGGGAACCAACTACGAGCAGTACTTC
TRBV28,NA,TRBD1,TRBJ1-5,CASSFNRQGHGRDQPQHF,TGTGCCAGCAGTTTCAACAGACAGGGGCACGGACGGGATCAGCCCCAGCATTTT
TRBV2,NA,NA,TRBJ1-4,CASRGDREKLLF,TGTGCCAGCAGGGGAGACCGGGAAAAACTGCTTTTT
TRBV19,NA,NA,TRBJ2-3,CASSSYPGTDTQYF,TGTGCCAGTAGTTCCTACCCAGGGACAGATACGCAGTATTTT
TRBV30,NA,TRBD2,TRBJ2-1,CAWSGLAINNEQFF,TGTGCCTGGAGTGGACTAGCGATTAACAATGAGCAGTTCTTC
TRBV27,NA,NA,TRBJ2-1,CASSLFGEAGHREQFF,TGTGCCAGCAGTTTATTCGGTGAGGCAGGGCATCGCGAGCAGTTCTTC
TRBV2,NA,NA,TRBJ1-2,CASRQGIYYGYTF,TGTGCCAGCCGTCAGGGGATCTACTATGGCTACACCTTC
TRBV6-2/TRBV6-3,few,TRBD2,TRBJ2-1,CASSSGEGSYNEQFF,TGTGCCAGCAGTAGCGGGGAGGGCTCCTACAATGAGCAGTTCTTC
TRBV9,once,TRBD1,TRBJ1-4,CASSAGQGWEKLFF,TGTGCCAGCAGCGCGGGACAGGGATGGGAAAAACTGTTTTTT